Listed here is a single T cell receptor (beta chain). Its antigen is unidentified. TCRdb's copy holds only in-frame clones and misses some; the assay was immunoSEQ multiplex PCR. This table has about 120,000 clones, more than 75% appearing once. Trimming cost V 8 bases and J 5 bases, with 18 bases left between them. The CDR3 contains 14 residues. CDR1 and CDR2 from the germline V gene are MNHEY and SVGAGI. The sample originates from a study of T cell responses to AZD1222 COVID-19 vaccine. The study's findings and limits: The span of vaccine-associated CD4 TCRs extended across spike, with dominance at 160-218 and 743-854. Nearly half of spike-specific TCRs reportedly go after variant regions that carry no mutations.

The TCR originated in an adult who received the AZD1222 COVID-19 vaccine. This chain uses TRBV6-5 with TRBJ2-5, with no clear D. Sequencing used peripheral blood, obtained 28 days after the second AZD1222 dose. CDR3 sequence reads: CASSPVTMGETQYF. CDR3 in DNA: TGTGCCAGCTCACCCGTCACCATGGGGGAGACCCAGTACTTC.